Listed below are T cell receptor beta chains from one sample, sequenced in a study of blood T cell repertoires in COVID-19. TCRdb's table, derived via immunoSEQ multiplex PCR, lists solely in-frame clones and lacks some. Here the sample spans fewer than 250,000 clones, roughly 86% being singletons. Material for sequencing was peripheral blood. These receptors came from a woman aged 60-70 years who had recovered from COVID-19. The CDR3 runs from the conserved cysteine through the conserved F or W. A D gene is named only where the DNA matches it firmly. Clone size, where shown, is once, few, many, or a class for clones that have expanded.

>TRBJ1-3|TRBV7-2|.|TRBD1
TGTGCCAGCAGCACCTCTGCCGCGACAGGGGATTCTGGAAACACCATATATTTT
CASSTSAATGDSGNTIYF
>TRBJ2-2|TRBV19|.|.
TGTGCCAGTAGTATAGAAGCCACCGCGGACACCGGGGAGCTGTTTTTT
CASSIEATADTGELFF
>TRBJ1-2|TRBV12-3/TRBV12-4|.|.
TGTGCCAGCAGTTTACAGTATGGGGCATCAGACACCTTC
CASSLQYGASDTF
>TRBJ1-6|TRBV5-1|.|.
TGCGCCAGCAGCATCGATCAAGGGGCCCTCCACTTT
CASSIDQGALHF
>TRBJ1-2|TRBV5-1|.|.
TGCGCCAGCAGGCTAGGGACATCCTATGGCTACACCTTC
CASRLGTSYGYTF
>TRBJ2-1|TRBV3-1/TRBV3-2|once|TRBD1
TGTGCCAGCAGCCAACTGGACAGGGGAGGAGGCAATGAGCAGTTCTTC
CASSQLDRGGGNEQFF
>TRBJ1-4|TRBV27|few|TRBD1
TGTGCCAGCAGCTTTTCGAGCGGGACAGGTGAAAAACTGTTTTTT
CASSFSSGTGEKLFF
>TRBJ1-3|TRBV13|.|.
TGTGCCAGCAGGGCTTTGGCTGGAAACACCATATATTTT
CASRALAGNTIYF
>TRBJ1-3|TRBV2|.|TRBD1
TGTGCCAGCAGCGGTCCCGGGACAGGGCCGGGATGGAACACCATATATTTT
CASSGPGTGPGWNTIYF
>TRBJ2-7|TRBV28|.|TRBD2
TGTGCCAGCAGTTCGCTTGGCGGGGGATCCTACGAGCAGTACTTC
CASSSLGGGSYEQYF
>TRBJ2-3|TRBV15|.|.
TGTGCCACCAGCAGACCTTCGTGGATGGGGAGTACAGATACGCAGTATTTT
CATSRPSWMGSTDTQYF
>TRBJ2-1|TRBV28|.|TRBD1
TGTGCCAGCAGCCGCGTTTGGGGACAGGGTTTCAGCTATGAGCAGTTCTTC
CASSRVWGQGFSYEQFF
>TRBJ1-4|TRBV4-1|.|.
TGCGCCAGCAGCCAAGAATGGAGTGAAAAACTGTTTTTT
CASSQEWSEKLFF
>TRBJ1-4|TRBV6-5|.|TRBD1
TGTGCCAGCAGCGGGGGGACAGGGCTTGAAAAACTGTTTTTT
CASSGGTGLEKLFF
>TRBJ1-1|TRBV14|.|.
TGTGCCAGCAGCCAAGATTTTGGGGCTAGCACTGAAGCTTTCTTT
CASSQDFGASTEAFF
>TRBJ2-2|TRBV4-1|once|TRBD2
TGCGCCAGCAGCCGCCGCACTAGCGGGGGGGCGAACACCGGGGAGCTGTTTTTT
CASSRRTSGGANTGELFF